A single sample gave rise to the 24 T cell receptor beta chains below, sequenced in a study of blood T cell repertoires in COVID-19. Sequencing was performed with immunoSEQ multiplex PCR; in TCRdb, only in-frame clones are kept and a portion is missing. Found here are 150,000 or so clones, about four fifths of them singletons; the top ten hold 10% to 15%. The sequencing input was peripheral blood. These receptors came from a man between 65 and 85 years old who had recovered from COVID-19.

V is TRBV6-4 and J is TRBJ2-1; a weak D match, TRBD1 (5 bases). The V gene lost 6 bases and the J gene lost 0 bases, with 12 bases spanning the gap. Looked up from germline, CDR1 is MRHNA and CDR2 is SNTAGT. The CDR3 is made up of 15 amino acids. CDR3: CASSTLTASYNEQFF. The CDR3 DNA follows: TGTGCCAGCAGCACATTGACAGCCTCCTACAATGAGCAGTTCTTC.

The chain links TRBV13 to TRBJ2-2; a weak D match, TRBD2 (5 bases). CDR3 length equals 14 residues. The V end lost 4 bases, the J end lost 3 bases, and 9 bases lay between the germline ends. The germline gives CDR1 PRHDT, CDR2 FYEKMQ (reference sequence). Here the CDR3 DNA reads TGTGCCAGCAGCTCCGGGGTGGACACCGGGGAGCTGTTTTTT. Amino acid sequence: CASSSGVDTGELFF.

The chain couples TRBV29-1 to TRBJ2-7, with 8 bases fitting TRBD2. CDR1 is SQVTM, CDR2 ANQGSEA, per germline. This CDR3 spans 14 amino acids. V trimming: 6 bases; J trimming: 0 bases; junction bases outside the gene matches: 7. The CDR3 protein is CSVGGGGSSYEQYF. DNA of the CDR3: TGCAGCGTGGGCGGCGGGGGGAGCTCCTACGAGCAGTACTTC.

This clone was picked up one time. A read error may account for a junction end that differs from germline. The V gene is TRBV7-7, the J gene TRBJ2-2; 10 positions match TRBD2. The germline CDR1 and CDR2 sequences are SSHAT and FNYEAQ (reference sequence). The CDR3 spans 16 residues. Here the CDR3 reads CASSPASGGLTGELFF. CDR3 bases: TGTGCTAGCAGCCCGGCTAGCGGGGGCCTCACCGGGGAGCTGTTTTTT. Full variable domain (remainder filled in from reference TRBV7-7 and TRBJ2-2): GAGVSQSPRYKVTKRGQDVTLRCDPISSHATLYWYQQALGQGPEFLTYFNYEAQPDKSGLPSDRFSAERPEGSISTLTIQRTEQRDSAMYRCASSPASGGLTGELFFGEGSRLTVL.

The gene calls are TRBV19 and TRBJ2-1; D is perhaps TRBD2 (5 bases). Trimming took off 2 bases at V and 7 bases at J, with 9 bases between the two ends. Per germline, CDR1 LNHDA and CDR2 SQIVND (reference sequence). The CDR3 sequence is 13 residues long. CDR3 sequence: CASSINGINEQFF. Here the CDR3 DNA reads TGTGCCAGTAGTATAAACGGGATTAATGAGCAGTTCTTC.

V is TRBV19 and J is TRBJ1-3; D is unclear. From germline, CDR1 is LNHDA and CDR2 SQIVND (reference sequence). This CDR3 has 15 amino acids. Trimming stripped 3 bases from V and 0 bases from J, with 9 bases between. The CDR3 sequence: CASSMSRFSGNTIYF. The CDR3 nucleotides read TGTGCCAGTAGTATGAGTCGCTTCTCTGGAAACACCATATATTTT.

The rearrangement joins TRBV7-2 to TRBJ2-1, with a tentative D call TRBD1 (5 bases). The V end was cut by 5 bases, the J end by 1 base, with 12 bases between. Germline assignment: CDR1 SGHTA and CDR2 FQGNSA. This CDR3 is built from 15 residues. CDR3 loop: CASSGARASYNEQFF. The CDR3 DNA is TGTGCCAGCAGCGGGGCCCGGGCTTCCTACAATGAGCAGTTCTTC.

The chain links TRBV20-1 to TRBJ1-6; D is undetermined. The CDR3 is made up of 14 amino acids. V was clipped by 3 bases and J by 0 bases, with 6 bases between them. Germline CDR1 DFQATT, CDR2 SNEGSKA (reference sequence). CDR3 sequence (DNA): TGCAGTGCTAGTGAGAGCTCCTATAATTCACCCCTCCACTTT. Its translation is CSASESSYNSPLHF.

This clone was seen more than once but under ten times. The chain employs TRBV2 and TRBJ2-7; D gene ambiguous. CDR3 length: 12 amino acids. CDR1 is SNHLY and CDR2 is FYNNEI in the germline V gene. Trimming stripped 5 bases from V and 2 bases from J, with 7 bases between. The CDR3 DNA is TGTGCCAGCAGTTTTTATACCTACGAGCAGTACTTC. As protein: CASSFYTYEQYF.

The chain is built from TRBV15 and TRBJ2-5, with 9 nucleotides matching TRBD2. The CDR3 runs to 17 residues. Germline V lookup: CDR1 LNHNV, CDR2 YYDKDF (reference sequence). V lost 0 bases and J lost 5; bases outside the gene matches: 10. Here the CDR3 DNA reads TGTGCCACCAGCAGAGATCGGGCTAGCGGGACGTGGGAGACCCAGTACTTC. Protein: CATSRDRASGTWETQYF.

The chain links TRBV6-1 to TRBJ2-5; no clear D gene. V was pared by 2 bases and J by 1 base, with 14 bases between. Germline V gives CDR1 MNHNS, CDR2 SASEGT. The length of the CDR3 is 16 residues. This CDR3 reads CASSERLENSQETQYF. As DNA, the CDR3 is TGTGCCAGCAGTGAAAGGTTGGAAAACAGCCAAGAGACCCAGTACTTC.

The chain combines TRBV7-2 with TRBJ2-3, with 10 positions matching TRBD2. Germline V lookup: CDR1 SGHTA, CDR2 FQGNSA. Trimming at V came to 5 bases and at J to 4 bases, leaving 6 bases not matched to a gene. CDR3 length: 15 residues. The CDR3 reads CASSPLAGVADTQYF. Here the CDR3 DNA reads TGTGCCAGCAGCCCTCTAGCGGGAGTGGCAGATACGCAGTATTTT.

CDR3 coding DNA: TGCGCCAGCACCCCCCTGGGCCAGCCCGACTATGGCTACACCTTC. This translates into CASTPLGQPDYGYTF. The rearrangement joins TRBV5-1 to TRBJ1-2; D gene ambiguous. The CDR3 totals 15 residues. V lost 6 bases to trimming and J lost 3 bases, with 18 bases between them. The germline CDR1 and CDR2 sequences are SGHRS and YFSETQ. Filled out from reference TRBV5-1 and TRBJ1-2, the complete variable domain reads KAGVTQTPRYLIKTRGQQVTLSCSPISGHRSVSWYQQTPGQGLQFLFEYFSETQRNKGNFPGRFSGRQFSNSRSEMNVSTLELGDSALYLCASTPLGQPDYGYTFGSGTRLTVV.

This rearrangement joins TRBV27 to TRBJ1-1; possibly TRBD1 for D (6 bases). This CDR3 comprises 14 residues. Germline CDR1 MNHEY, CDR2 SMNVEV (reference sequence). The germline V and J ends were trimmed by 6 bases and 6 bases, with 17 bases remaining between them. CDR3 coding DNA: TGTGCCAGCAGCCCTGCGAGGGGGTTGGCTGAAGCTTTCTTT. Translating gives CASSPARGLAEAFF.

The chain carries TRBV7-9 and TRBJ2-1; 10 nucleotides agree with TRBD2. CDR1 and CDR2 (germline): SEHNR, FQNEAQ (reference sequence). Trimming cost V 11 bases and J 8 bases; bases outside gene matches: 6. The CDR3 has 12 amino acids. The CDR3 protein is CAGGLAIDEQFF. The CDR3 nucleotides are TGTGCCGGGGGACTAGCGATCGATGAGCAGTTCTTC.

The rearrangement uses TRBV15 and TRBJ2-1, with 11 bases identical to TRBD2. The V gene's germline CDR1 is LNHNV and CDR2 YYDKDF (reference sequence). The CDR3 is 15 residues long. J was trimmed by 6 bases and V by 3 bases; bases with no gene match: 4. The CDR3 is CATSRGTSGTNEQFF. The CDR3 DNA follows: TGTGCCACCAGCAGGGGGACTAGCGGTACCAATGAGCAGTTCTTC.

V and J are TRBV27 and TRBJ2-1; the match to TRBD2 covers 8 bases. J gave up 0 bases and V 6 bases, and 4 bases lay outside the gene matches. CDR1 is MNHEY and CDR2 is SMNVEV in the germline V gene (reference sequence). The CDR3 has 15 residues. Written as DNA, the CDR3 is TGTGCCAGCAGCCAGCGGGAGCGCTCCTACAATGAGCAGTTCTTC. This gives the protein CASSQRERSYNEQFF.

This clone was detected many times. This CDR3 reads CASSFPNRDITNTGELFF. The CDR3 DNA follows: TGTGCCAGCAGCTTTCCCAACCGGGACATAACGAACACCGGGGAGCTGTTTTTT. The chain combines TRBV7-2 with TRBJ2-2; tentatively, D is TRBD1 (6 bases). V was trimmed by 3 bases and J by 0 bases, leaving 17 bases between them. This CDR3 has 18 amino acids. Germline-derived CDR1 and CDR2 are SGHTA and FQGNSA.

V and J are TRBV27 and TRBJ2-1; 8 bases match TRBD2. Germline V gene lookup returns CDR1 MNHEY and CDR2 SMNVEV (reference sequence). V trimming: 10 bases; J trimming: 10 bases; junction bases outside the gene matches: 21. The CDR3 length is 16 residues. CDR3 coding DNA: TGTGCCACCCCGTTCGGGCCAGCGGGAGCCATTCAAGAGCAGTTCTTC. This sequence encodes CATPFGPAGAIQEQFF.

The rearrangement joins TRBV3-1 (or the pseudogene TRBV3-2) to TRBJ2-3; 11 bases are a match to TRBD2. V lost 2 bases to trimming and J lost 5 bases; unmatched junction nucleotides: 6. CDR3 length equals 16 residues. From germline, CDR1 is LGHDT and CDR2 YNNKEL (reference sequence). The CDR3 protein is CASSQKLAGGIDTQYF. The CDR3 coding sequence is TGTGCCAGCAGCCAAAAGCTAGCGGGAGGTATAGATACGCAGTATTTT.

The rearrangement links TRBV4-2 to TRBJ2-5; maybe TRBD2 (6 bases). The germline V gene encodes CDR1 LGHNA and CDR2 YNFKEQ. The length of the CDR3 is 16 residues. V lost 3 bases and J 2 bases, leaving 16 bases between the germline ends. As DNA, the CDR3 is TGTGCCAGCAGCCAGGGCCTAACTAGCCCGCAAGAGACCCAGTACTTC. Translating gives CASSQGLTSPQETQYF.

V and J are TRBV7-9 and TRBJ2-5; D possibly corresponds to TRBD2 (6 bases). Germline values: CDR1 SEHNR, CDR2 FQNEAQ (reference sequence). The germline V and J ends were trimmed by 3 bases and 2 bases, with 10 bases remaining between them. The CDR3 extends over 14 amino acids. The CDR3 loop is CASSLGLAQETQYF. The CDR3 DNA follows: TGTGCCAGCAGCTTGGGGCTAGCGCAAGAGACCCAGTACTTC. Full variable domain (rest looked up from reference TRBV7-9 and TRBJ2-5): DTGVSQNPRHKITKRGQNVTFRCDPISEHNRLYWYRQTLGQGPEFLTYFQNEAQLEKSRLLSDRFSAERPKGSFSTLEIQRTEQGDSAMYLCASSLGLAQETQYFGPGTRLLVL.

This clone occurred a few times. J is TRBJ2-5 and V is TRBV5-1, with D possibly being TRBD1 (5 bases). The V gene's germline CDR1 is SGHRS and CDR2 YFSETQ. V gave up 1 base and J gave up 5 bases, with 12 bases separating them. CDR3 length: 14 residues. CDR3 in amino acids: CASSLQSGLETQYF. DNA of the CDR3: TGCGCCAGCAGCTTGCAGTCAGGGCTTGAGACCCAGTACTTC.

The V gene is TRBV11-2, the J gene TRBJ2-7, with TRBD2 identical over 8 bases. This CDR3 spans 16 amino acids. J lost 0 bases, V lost 5 bases, and 9 bases had no gene match. Germline V CDR1 and CDR2: SGHAT, FQNNGV. This CDR3 is CASSPLLAGGSYEQYF. CDR3 sequence (DNA): TGTGCCAGCAGCCCACTCCTCGCGGGAGGCTCCTACGAGCAGTACTTC.